This T cell receptor beta chain emerged from a study of T cell responses to AZD1222 COVID-19 vaccine. CDR3 size: 15 residues. Germline V gene data show CDR1 as KGHDR and CDR2 as SFDVKD. The V gene end was trimmed by 4 bases and the J gene end by 2 bases; junction bases not matched to a gene: 4. Data came from immunoSEQ multiplex PCR; TCRdb stores just in-frame clones and leaves some out. The profile shows approximately 140,000 clones, just over 90% of them singletons. The genes are TRBV24-1 and TRBJ2-3; 8 positions agree with TRBD1. The sequence was collected from an adult in good health. This specimen consisted of peripheral blood, obtained on day 0 of AZD1222 vaccination. The CDR3 DNA is TGTGCCACCAGTGACCCGACAGGGGTCACAGATACGCAGTATTTT. Translation: CATSDPTGVTDTQYF.